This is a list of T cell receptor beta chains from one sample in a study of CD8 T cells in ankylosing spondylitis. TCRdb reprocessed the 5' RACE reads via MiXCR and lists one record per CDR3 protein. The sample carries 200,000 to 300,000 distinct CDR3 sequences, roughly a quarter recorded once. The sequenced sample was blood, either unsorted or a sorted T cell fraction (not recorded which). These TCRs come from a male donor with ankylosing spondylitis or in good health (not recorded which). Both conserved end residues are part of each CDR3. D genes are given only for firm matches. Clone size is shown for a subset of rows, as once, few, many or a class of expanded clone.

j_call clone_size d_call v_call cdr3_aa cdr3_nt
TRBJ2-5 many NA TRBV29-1 CSVVKGETQYF TGCAGCGTTGTTAAGGGAGAGACCCAGTACTTC
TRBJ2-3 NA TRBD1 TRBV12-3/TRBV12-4 CASRDRTGTADTQYF TGTGCCAGCAGGGACAGGACAGGGACGGCAGATACGCAGTATTTT
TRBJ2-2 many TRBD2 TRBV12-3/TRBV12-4 CASSTEPSGYTGELFF TGTGCCAGCAGTACAGAACCTAGCGGATACACCGGGGAGCTGTTTTTT
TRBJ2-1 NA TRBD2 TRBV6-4 CASSEIAGSPQFF TGTGCCAGCAGTGAAATAGCGGGGAGTCCCCAGTTCTTC
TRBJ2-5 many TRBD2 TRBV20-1 CSAMNLAGIMETQYF TGCAGTGCTATGAATCTAGCGGGGATAATGGAGACCCAGTACTTC
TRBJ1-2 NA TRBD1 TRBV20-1 CSAFLRQGDYGYTF TGCAGTGCTTTTCTGCGACAGGGCGACTATGGCTACACCTTC
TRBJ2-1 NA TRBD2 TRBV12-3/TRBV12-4 CASSPWAGGDNEQFF TGTGCCAGCAGTCCGTGGGCGGGGGGGGACAATGAGCAGTTCTTC
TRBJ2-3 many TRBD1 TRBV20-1 CSASPTGATDTQYF TGCAGTGCTAGTCCTACAGGGGCCACAGATACGCAGTATTTT
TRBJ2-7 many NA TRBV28 CASSLLTKKGFNYEQYF TGTGCCAGCAGTTTGCTGACCAAAAAGGGGTTTAATTACGAGCAGTACTTC
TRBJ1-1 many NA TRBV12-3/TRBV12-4 CASSSNFGMMNTEAFF TGTGCCAGCAGTTCAAATTTCGGGATGATGAACACTGAAGCTTTCTTT
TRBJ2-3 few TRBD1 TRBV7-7 CASSLTGGRTDTQYF TGTGCCAGCAGCTTAACAGGGGGCAGGACAGATACGCAGTATTTT
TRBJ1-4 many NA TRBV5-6 CASSLLGAGTNEKLFF TGTGCCAGCAGCTTGTTAGGGGCAGGGACTAATGAAAAACTGTTTTTT
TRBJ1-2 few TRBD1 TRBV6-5 CASSYGQGAHYGYTF TGTGCCAGCAGTTACGGACAGGGGGCCCACTATGGCTACACCTTC
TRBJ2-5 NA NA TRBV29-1 CSVGHPKETQYF TGCAGCGTTGGGCACCCCAAAGAGACCCAGTACTTC
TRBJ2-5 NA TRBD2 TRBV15 CATRVAGGQETQYF TGTGCCACCAGAGTTGCGGGGGGACAAGAGACCCAGTACTTC
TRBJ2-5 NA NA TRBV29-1 CSVGGGLGQLETQYF TGCAGCGTGGGGGGGGGCCTCGGCCAACTAGAGACCCAGTACTTC
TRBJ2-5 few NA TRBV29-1 CSGTAQETQYF TGCAGCGGGACGGCACAAGAGACCCAGTACTTC
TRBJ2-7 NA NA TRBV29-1 CSVKPSGGSYEQYF TGCAGCGTAAAACCTAGTGGCGGCTCCTACGAGCAGTACTTC
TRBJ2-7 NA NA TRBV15 CATSRDPGGGSYEQYF TGTGCCACCAGCAGAGATCCTGGAGGGGGGAGCTACGAGCAGTACTTC
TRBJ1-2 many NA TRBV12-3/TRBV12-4 CASSLGRGFSGYTF TGTGCCAGCAGTTTGGGCCGGGGGTTTTCTGGCTACACCTTC
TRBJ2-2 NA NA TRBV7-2 CASSLVLFWDTGELFF TGTGCCAGCAGCTTAGTCCTCTTTTGGGACACCGGGGAGCTGTTTTTT
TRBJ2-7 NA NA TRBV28 CASSLMGQNYEQYF TGTGCCAGCAGTTTGATGGGGCAGAACTACGAGCAGTACTTC
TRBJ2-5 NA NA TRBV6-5 CASSSSGETQYF TGTGCCAGCAGCAGTTCTGGGGAGACCCAGTACTTC
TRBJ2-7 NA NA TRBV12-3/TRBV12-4 CASSLALMSYEQYF TGTGCCAGCAGTTTAGCGCTCATGTCCTACGAGCAGTACTTC
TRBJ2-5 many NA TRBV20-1 CSSGRGQETQYF TGCAGTTCGGGGCGGGGACAAGAGACCCAGTACTTC
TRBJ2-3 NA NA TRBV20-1 CSAHTPTDTQYF TGCAGTGCCCATACCCCGACAGATACGCAGTATTTT
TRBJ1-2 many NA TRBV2 CASTPHGADYGYTF TGTGCCAGCACCCCGCATGGGGCCGACTATGGCTACACCTTC
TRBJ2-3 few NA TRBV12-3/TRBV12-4 CASATAELTQYF TGTGCCAGCGCAACCGCGGAGCTTACGCAGTATTTT
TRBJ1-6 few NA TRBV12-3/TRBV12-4 CASSAGRLGSPLHF TGTGCCAGCAGTGCGGGACGCTTGGGTTCACCCCTCCACTTT
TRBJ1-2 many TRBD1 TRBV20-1 CSARVAGTASYGYTF TGCAGTGCTAGAGTAGCAGGGACAGCTTCCTATGGCTACACCTTC
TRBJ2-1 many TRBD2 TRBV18 CASSPPGTSGGHEQFF TGTGCCAGCTCACCACCCGGGACTAGCGGGGGGCATGAGCAGTTCTTC
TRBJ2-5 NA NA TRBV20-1 CSVRQETQYF TGCAGTGTTCGGCAAGAGACCCAGTACTTC
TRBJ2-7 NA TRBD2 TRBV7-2 CASSLAGRRVEQYF TGTGCCAGCAGTCTAGCGGGGAGAAGGGTCGAGCAGTACTTC
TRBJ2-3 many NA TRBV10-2 CASSTVDTQYF TGCGCCAGCAGCACTGTGGATACGCAGTATTTT
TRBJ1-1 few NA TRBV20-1 CSATRALMNTEAFF TGCAGTGCGACCCGGGCTCTAATGAACACTGAAGCTTTCTTT
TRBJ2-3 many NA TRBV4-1 CASSQPPPRAVWDTQYF TGCGCCAGCAGCCAACCGCCCCCTAGAGCGGTTTGGGATACGCAGTATTTT
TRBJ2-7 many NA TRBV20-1 CSARGGSSEQYF TGCAGTGCTAGAGGCGGCAGCAGCGAGCAGTACTTC
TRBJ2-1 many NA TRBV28 CASSLGGGYNEQFF TGTGCCAGCAGTTTAGGAGGGGGCTACAATGAGCAGTTCTTC
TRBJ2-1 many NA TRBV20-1 CSAKSVSSYNEQFF TGCAGTGCCAAAAGCGTGAGCTCCTACAATGAGCAGTTCTTC
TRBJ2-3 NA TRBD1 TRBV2 CASRTTGADTQYF TGTGCCAGCAGGACGACAGGGGCGGATACGCAGTATTTT
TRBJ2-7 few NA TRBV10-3 CATRVGSYEQYF TGTGCCACCCGCGTGGGTTCCTACGAGCAGTACTTC
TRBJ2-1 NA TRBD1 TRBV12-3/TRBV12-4 CASSFAPGQGLGEQFF TGTGCCAGCAGTTTCGCTCCGGGACAGGGGTTGGGTGAGCAGTTCTTC
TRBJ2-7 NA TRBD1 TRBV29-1 CSVASRGKYEQYF TGCAGCGTTGCATCCAGGGGGAAATACGAGCAGTACTTC
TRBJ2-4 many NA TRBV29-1 CSVIRDSRGIQYF TGCAGCGTTATCCGGGACTCAAGGGGCATTCAGTACTTC